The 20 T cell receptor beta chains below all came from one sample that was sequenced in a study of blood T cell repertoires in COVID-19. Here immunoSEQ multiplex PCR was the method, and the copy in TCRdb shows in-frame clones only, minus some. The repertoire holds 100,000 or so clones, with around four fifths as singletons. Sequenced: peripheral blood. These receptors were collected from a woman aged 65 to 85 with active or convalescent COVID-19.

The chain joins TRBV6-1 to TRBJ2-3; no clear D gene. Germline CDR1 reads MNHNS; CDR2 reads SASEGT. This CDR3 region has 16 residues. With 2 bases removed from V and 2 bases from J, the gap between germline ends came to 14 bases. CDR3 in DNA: TGTGCCAGCAGTGAAACGTGGCAGCAGGCCACAGATACGCAGTATTTT. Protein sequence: CASSETWQQATDTQYF.

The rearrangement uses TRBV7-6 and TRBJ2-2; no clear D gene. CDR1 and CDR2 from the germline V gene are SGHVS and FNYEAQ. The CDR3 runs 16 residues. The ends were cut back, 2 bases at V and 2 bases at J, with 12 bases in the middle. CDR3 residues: CASSLYPRQNTGELFF. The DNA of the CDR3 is TGTGCCAGCAGCTTATATCCCCGACAAAACACCGGGGAGCTGTTTTTT.

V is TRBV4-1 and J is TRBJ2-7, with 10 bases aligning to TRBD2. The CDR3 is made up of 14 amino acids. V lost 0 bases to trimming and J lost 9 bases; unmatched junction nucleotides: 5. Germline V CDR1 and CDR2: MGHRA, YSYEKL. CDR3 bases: TGCGCCAGCAGCCAAGAGGTCCTAGCGGGGGTGCAGTACTTC. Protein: CASSQEVLAGVQYF.

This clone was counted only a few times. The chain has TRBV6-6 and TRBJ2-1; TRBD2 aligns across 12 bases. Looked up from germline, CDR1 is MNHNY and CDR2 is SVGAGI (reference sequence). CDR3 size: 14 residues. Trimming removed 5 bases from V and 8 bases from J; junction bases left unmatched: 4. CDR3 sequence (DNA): TGTGCCAGCAGTGCTAGCGGGGGGGCCGATGAGCAGTTCTTC. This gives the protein CASSASGGADEQFF.

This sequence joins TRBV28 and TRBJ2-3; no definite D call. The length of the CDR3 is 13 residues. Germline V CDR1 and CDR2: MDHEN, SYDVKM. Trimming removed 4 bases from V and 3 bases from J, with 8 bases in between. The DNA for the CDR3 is TGTGCCAGCAGTTGGCCCGGGACAGATACGCAGTATTTT. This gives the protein CASSWPGTDTQYF.

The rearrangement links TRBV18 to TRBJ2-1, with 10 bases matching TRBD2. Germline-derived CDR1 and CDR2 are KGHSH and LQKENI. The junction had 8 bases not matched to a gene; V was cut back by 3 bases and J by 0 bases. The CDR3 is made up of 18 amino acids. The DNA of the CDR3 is TGTGCCAGCTCACCCGGGACTAGCGCCTCAAGCTCCTACAATGAGCAGTTCTTC. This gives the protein CASSPGTSASSSYNEQFF.

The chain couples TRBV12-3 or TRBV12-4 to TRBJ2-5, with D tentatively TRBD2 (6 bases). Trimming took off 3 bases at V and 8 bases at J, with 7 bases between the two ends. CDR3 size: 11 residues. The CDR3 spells CASSLEGTQYF. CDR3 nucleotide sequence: TGTGCCAGCAGTTTGGAGGGAACCCAGTACTTC.

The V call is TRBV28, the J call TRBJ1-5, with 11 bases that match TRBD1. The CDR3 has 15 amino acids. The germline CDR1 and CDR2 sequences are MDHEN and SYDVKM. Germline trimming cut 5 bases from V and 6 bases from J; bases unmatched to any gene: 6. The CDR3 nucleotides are TGTGCCAGCAGTCCGCAGGACAGGGGGCGTCAGCCCCAGCATTTT. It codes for CASSPQDRGRQPQHF.

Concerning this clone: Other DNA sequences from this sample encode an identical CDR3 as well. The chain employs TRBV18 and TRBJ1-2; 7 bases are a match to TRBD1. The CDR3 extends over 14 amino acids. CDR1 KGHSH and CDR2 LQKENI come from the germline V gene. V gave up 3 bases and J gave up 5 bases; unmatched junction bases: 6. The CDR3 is CASSPGTDSYGYTF. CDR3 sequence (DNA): TGTGCCAGCTCACCCGGGACAGATTCATATGGCTACACCTTC.

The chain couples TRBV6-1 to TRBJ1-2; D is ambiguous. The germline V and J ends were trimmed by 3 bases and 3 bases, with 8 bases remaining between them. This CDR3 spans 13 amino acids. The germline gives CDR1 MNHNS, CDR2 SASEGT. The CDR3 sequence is CASSEIRDYGYTF. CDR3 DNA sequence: TGTGCCAGCAGTGAGATACGGGACTATGGCTACACCTTC.

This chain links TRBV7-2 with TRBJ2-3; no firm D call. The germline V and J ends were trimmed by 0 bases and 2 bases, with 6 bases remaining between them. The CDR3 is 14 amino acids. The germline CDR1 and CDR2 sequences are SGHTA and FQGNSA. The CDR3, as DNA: TGTGCCAGCAGCTTAGCTTCATCCACAGATACGCAGTATTTT. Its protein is CASSLASSTDTQYF.

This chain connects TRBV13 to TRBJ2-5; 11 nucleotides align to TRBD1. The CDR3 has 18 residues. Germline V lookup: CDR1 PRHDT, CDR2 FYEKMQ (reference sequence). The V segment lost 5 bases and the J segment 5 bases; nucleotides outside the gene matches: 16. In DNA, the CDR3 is TGTGCCAGCAGCAATAGGGGCGGGGACAGGGGGACCAGGGAGACCCAGTACTTC. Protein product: CASSNRGGDRGTRETQYF.

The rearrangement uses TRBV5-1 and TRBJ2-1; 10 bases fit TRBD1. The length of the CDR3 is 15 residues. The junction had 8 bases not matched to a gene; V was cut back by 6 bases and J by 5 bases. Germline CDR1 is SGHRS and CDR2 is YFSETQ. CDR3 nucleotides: TGCGCCAGCAATCTCGGGACAGGGGTCCACAATGAGCAGTTCTTC. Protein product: CASNLGTGVHNEQFF. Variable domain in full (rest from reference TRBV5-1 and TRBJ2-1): KAGVTQTPRYLIKTRGQQVTLSCSPISGHRSVSWYQQTPGQGLQFLFEYFSETQRNKGNFPGRFSGRQFSNSRSEMNVSTLELGDSALYLCASNLGTGVHNEQFFGPGTRLTVL.

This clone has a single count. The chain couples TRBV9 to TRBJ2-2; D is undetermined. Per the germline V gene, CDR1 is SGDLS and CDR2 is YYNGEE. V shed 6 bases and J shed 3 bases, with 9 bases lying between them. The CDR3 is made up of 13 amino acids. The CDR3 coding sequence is TGTGCCAGCATGAGAGTGGACACCGGGGAGCTGTTTTTT. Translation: CASMRVDTGELFF.

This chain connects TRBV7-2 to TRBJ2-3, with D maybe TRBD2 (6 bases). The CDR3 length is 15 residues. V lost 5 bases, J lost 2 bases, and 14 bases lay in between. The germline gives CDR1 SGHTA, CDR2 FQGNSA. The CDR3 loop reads CASSLSGAPTDTQYF. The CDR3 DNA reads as TGTGCCAGCAGCCTTAGCGGTGCTCCCACAGATACGCAGTATTTT.

The CDR3 here is CASRDTSGGAVEQFF. CDR3 DNA sequence: TGTGCCAGCAGGGATACTAGCGGGGGGGCGGTTGAGCAGTTCTTC. The chain couples TRBV2 to TRBJ2-1; 13 nucleotides line up with TRBD2. Germline V gene sequence: CDR1 SNHLY, CDR2 FYNNEI. Unmatched junction bases numbered 8, after V lost 6 bases and J lost 9 bases. The CDR3 sequence is 15 residues long. Full variable domain (rest looked up from reference TRBV2 and TRBJ2-1): EPEVTQTPSHQVTQMGQEVILRCVPISNHLYFYWYRQILGQKVEFLVSFYNNEISEKSEIFDDQFSVERPDGSNFTLKIRSTKLEDSAMYFCASRDTSGGAVEQFFGPGTRLTVL.

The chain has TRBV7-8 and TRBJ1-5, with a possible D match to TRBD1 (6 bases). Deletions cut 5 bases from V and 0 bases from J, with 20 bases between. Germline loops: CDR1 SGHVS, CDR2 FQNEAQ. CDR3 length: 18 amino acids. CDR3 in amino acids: CASSTRPGTPYSNQPQHF. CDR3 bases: TGTGCCAGCAGCACCCGTCCCGGGACACCTTATAGCAATCAGCCCCAGCATTTT. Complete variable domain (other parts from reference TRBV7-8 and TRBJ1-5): GAGVSQSPRYKVAKRGQDVALRCDPISGHVSLFWYQQALGQGPEFLTYFQNEAQLDKSGLPSDRFFAERPEGSVSTLKIQRTQQEDSAVYLCASSTRPGTPYSNQPQHFGDGTRLSIL.

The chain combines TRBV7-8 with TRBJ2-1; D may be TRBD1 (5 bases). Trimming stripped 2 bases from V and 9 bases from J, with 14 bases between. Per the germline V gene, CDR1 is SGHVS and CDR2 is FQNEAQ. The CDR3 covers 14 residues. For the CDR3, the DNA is TGTGCCAGCAGCTTAATCCCAGGGCCGAGTGAGCAGTTCTTC. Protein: CASSLIPGPSEQFF.

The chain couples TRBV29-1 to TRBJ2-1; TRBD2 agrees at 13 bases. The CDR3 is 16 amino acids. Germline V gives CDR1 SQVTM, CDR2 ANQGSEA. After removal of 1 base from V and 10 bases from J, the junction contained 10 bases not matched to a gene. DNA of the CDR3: TGCAGCGTTGAAGCGCCTCGACTAGCGGGGGGTGGGGAGCAGTTCTTC. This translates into CSVEAPRLAGGGEQFF.

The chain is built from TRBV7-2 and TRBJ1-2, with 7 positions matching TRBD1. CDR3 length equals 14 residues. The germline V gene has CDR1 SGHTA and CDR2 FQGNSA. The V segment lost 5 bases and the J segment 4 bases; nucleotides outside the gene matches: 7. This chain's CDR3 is CASSRTTGPYGYTF. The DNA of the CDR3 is TGTGCCAGCAGCCGCACGACAGGGCCCTATGGCTACACCTTC.